These 18 T cell receptor beta chains originate from one sample sequenced in a study of cytomegalovirus exposure and HLA in healthy donors. The PCR ran on 60 Vbeta and 13 Jbeta primers. Profiled with immunoSEQ multiplex PCR; TCRdb holds only in-frame clones, not every one. This sample yields roughly 150,000 clones, of which around 79% are seen a single time; approximately 7% belongs to the top ten. Sequenced input: PBMCs. These receptor sequences come from a man between 35 and 55 years old in good health and CMV-seropositive.

The rearrangement uses TRBV27 and TRBJ1-1; 7 bases align to TRBD1. CDR1 is MNHEY, CDR2 SMNVEV, per germline (reference sequence). Losses at the gene ends were 5 bases for V and 0 bases for J; bases not matched to a gene: 6. CDR3 length: 15 residues. The CDR3 loop is CASSHLGQMNTEAFF. DNA for the CDR3: TGTGCCAGCAGTCACCTGGGACAGATGAACACTGAAGCTTTCTTT.

With regard to this clone: The same CDR3 arises from other DNA sequences in this sample as well. J is TRBJ2-7 and V is TRBV6-5; maybe TRBD2 (6 bases). The CDR3 is made up of 14 amino acids. The V end lost 0 bases, the J end lost 2 bases, and 8 bases lay between the germline ends. Per germline, CDR1 MNHEY and CDR2 SVGAGI. The CDR3 loop is CASSYSGGTYEQYF. Here the CDR3 DNA reads TGTGCCAGCAGTTACTCGGGGGGTACCTACGAGCAGTACTTC.

The rearrangement joins TRBV5-6 to TRBJ2-5; D is perhaps TRBD2 (5 bases). Germline CDR1 SGHDT, CDR2 YYEEEE. This CDR3 contains 14 residues. V was clipped by 0 bases and J by 3 bases, with 9 bases between them. The CDR3 is CASSLVGEEETQYF. The CDR3 DNA reads as TGTGCCAGCAGCTTGGTCGGGGAAGAAGAGACCCAGTACTTC. Full variable domain (remainder filled in from reference TRBV5-6 and TRBJ2-5): DAGVTQSPTHLIKTRGQQVTLRCSPKSGHDTVSWYQQALGQGPQFIFQYYEEEERQRGNFPDRFSGHQFPNYSSELNVNALLLGDSALYLCASSLVGEEETQYFGPGTRLLVL.

This chain connects TRBV19 to TRBJ2-6, with D perhaps TRBD1 (6 bases). Germline lookup yields CDR1 LNHDA and CDR2 SQIVND (reference sequence). The CDR3 is 15 residues long. V was pared by 5 bases and J by 4 bases, with 12 bases between. Written as DNA, the CDR3 is TGTGCCAGTAGTGTCCCAGGGGTCGGGGCCAACGTCCTGACTTTC. This encodes CASSVPGVGANVLTF.

This clone was counted a few times. V usage is TRBV7-9 and J usage is TRBJ2-2; maybe TRBD2 (5 bases). CDR1 is SEHNR, CDR2 FQNEAQ, per germline (reference sequence). V was clipped by 5 bases and J by 0 bases, with 16 bases between them. This CDR3 region has 17 residues. CDR3 nucleotide sequence: TGTGCCAGCAGCGTTCGGACTGCGTCTGCGAACACCGGGGAGCTGTTTTTT. It codes for CASSVRTASANTGELFF.

This clone turned up a few times. Other DNA sequences in this specimen translate into the identical CDR3. This chain uses TRBV2 with TRBJ1-5; D may be TRBD1 (6 bases). Germline CDR1 reads SNHLY; CDR2 reads FYNNEI. The CDR3 extends over 15 amino acids. V shed 6 bases and J shed 3 bases, with 15 bases lying between them. In DNA form, the CDR3 reads TGTGCCAGCAGGGCCCGACAGGTTTCCAATCAGCCCCAGCATTTT. This translates into CASRARQVSNQPQHF. The full variable domain, rest sourced from reference TRBV2 and TRBJ1-5, is EPEVTQTPSHQVTQMGQEVILRCVPISNHLYFYWYRQILGQKVEFLVSFYNNEISEKSEIFDDQFSVERPDGSNFTLKIRSTKLEDSAMYFCASRARQVSNQPQHFGDGTRLSIL.

This clone was detected only a few times. The rearrangement links TRBV19 to TRBJ1-5; D is perhaps TRBD1 (6 bases). The germline CDR1 and CDR2 sequences are LNHDA and SQIVND (reference sequence). The ends were cut back, 4 bases at V and 4 bases at J, with 14 bases in the middle. The CDR3 is 15 residues long. The CDR3 DNA is TGTGCCAGTAGTACATCCGGACAGACTAATCAGCCCCAGCATTTT. Amino acids: CASSTSGQTNQPQHF.

The CDR3 DNA reads TGCGCCAGCAGCCCCCCCTTTGGGGACAGGAATGAAAAACTGTTTTTT. This sequence encodes CASSPPFGDRNEKLFF. The rearrangement joins TRBV4-1 to TRBJ1-4, with 8 bases that match TRBD1. This CDR3 region has 16 residues. Trimming took 4 bases from V and 5 from J; bases not matched to a gene: 9. In germline, CDR1 is MGHRA, CDR2 YSYEKL.

V is TRBV27 and J is TRBJ1-2, with 7 bases aligning to TRBD1. J gave up 4 bases and V 1 base, and 3 bases lay outside the gene matches. This CDR3 has 14 residues. Germline values: CDR1 MNHEY, CDR2 SMNVEV (reference sequence). The CDR3 region is CASSLWRQGYGYTF. The CDR3 nucleotides read TGTGCCAGCAGTTTATGGCGACAGGGCTATGGCTACACCTTC.

Comments on this clone: The junction differs from germline at one of its ends, possibly a read error. V is TRBV6-1 and J is TRBJ1-1; D might be TRBD1 (5 bases). In germline, CDR1 is MNHNS, CDR2 SASEGT. The CDR3 has 12 amino acids. This CDR3 reads CASSEGEGEAFF. CDR3 nucleotides: TGTGCCAGCAGCGAAGGGGAGGGTGAAGCTTTCTTT.

Here the CDR3 DNA reads TGTGCCTGGAGTGACGGACATATCGGTAATGAAAAACTGTTTTTT. This sequence encodes CAWSDGHIGNEKLFF. The chain carries TRBV30 and TRBJ1-4; the D gene is possibly TRBD1 (5 bases). This CDR3 contains 15 residues. Trimming cost V 1 base and J 4 bases, with 13 bases left between them. Germline V lookup: CDR1 GTSNPN, CDR2 SVGIG (reference sequence).

The chain recombines TRBV4-1 with TRBJ2-3; TRBD2 agrees at 11 bases. Germline V lookup: CDR1 MGHRA, CDR2 YSYEKL. The CDR3 is 15 residues long. V lost 5 bases, J lost 7 bases, and 8 bases stayed unmatched. The CDR3, as DNA: TGCGCCAGCAGCTTACTAGCGGGAGACTCTTATACGCAGTATTTT. Its translation is CASSLLAGDSYTQYF.

The chain combines TRBV4-1 with TRBJ1-5, with 7 bases identical to TRBD1. Germline lookup yields CDR1 MGHRA and CDR2 YSYEKL. Trimming at V came to 1 base and at J to 10 bases, leaving 16 bases not matched to a gene. The CDR3 has 17 residues. The CDR3 DNA follows: TGCGCCAGCAGCCAAGCCGTCGGCAGGGGGACCGGGAAACCCCAGCATTTT. This codes for CASSQAVGRGTGKPQHF.

V is TRBV6-1 and J is TRBJ1-4; perhaps TRBD1 as D (5 bases). The CDR3 length is 14 residues. The germline gives CDR1 MNHNS, CDR2 SASEGT. V was cut by 6 bases and J by 3 bases, with 11 bases left in between. CDR3 in DNA: TGTGCCAGCAGACAAGGGGTTTCTAATGAAAAACTGTTTTTT. It translates to CASRQGVSNEKLFF.

CDR3 bases: TGTGCCAGCAGCTTACCGGCGGGACTTCCGGGGGAGACCCAGTACTTC. Its translation is CASSLPAGLPGETQYF. The gene calls are TRBV7-6 and TRBJ2-5, with a tentative D call TRBD2 (6 bases). Germline CDR1 reads SGHVS; CDR2 reads FNYEAQ. The V and J ends lost 2 bases and 5 bases respectively, with 18 bases between them. The CDR3 runs to 16 residues.

This clone has only a few counts. The rearrangement joins TRBV30 to TRBJ1-5; unclear D gene. V was pared by 1 base and J by 0 bases, with 13 bases between. The CDR3 extends over 16 amino acids. Germline CDR1 and CDR2: GTSNPN and SVGIG (reference sequence). Here the CDR3 DNA reads TGTGCCTGGAGTGGTCGGACGGGGTATAGCAATCAGCCCCAGCATTTT. This gives the protein CAWSGRTGYSNQPQHF.

This clone showed up just a few times. The V and J genes are TRBV29-1 and TRBJ2-1; 8 nucleotides agree with TRBD2. With V trimmed by 7 bases and J by 6 bases, 17 bases remained unmatched. This CDR3 has 16 residues. CDR1 is SQVTM and CDR2 is ANQGSEA in the germline V gene. CDR3 in amino acids: CSGGRTGGPLVNEQFF. The CDR3 DNA is TGCAGCGGTGGTAGAACGGGAGGGCCCCTCGTCAATGAGCAGTTCTTC.

V is TRBV6-5 and J is TRBJ2-7, with a tentative D call TRBD2 (6 bases). V dropped 6 bases and J dropped 3 bases, with 15 bases sitting between them. Germline CDR1 is MNHEY and CDR2 is SVGAGI. The CDR3 is 14 amino acids. The CDR3 sequence is CASRLGDWGYEQYF. CDR3 sequence (DNA): TGTGCCAGCAGATTGGGGGACTGGGGCTACGAGCAGTACTTC.